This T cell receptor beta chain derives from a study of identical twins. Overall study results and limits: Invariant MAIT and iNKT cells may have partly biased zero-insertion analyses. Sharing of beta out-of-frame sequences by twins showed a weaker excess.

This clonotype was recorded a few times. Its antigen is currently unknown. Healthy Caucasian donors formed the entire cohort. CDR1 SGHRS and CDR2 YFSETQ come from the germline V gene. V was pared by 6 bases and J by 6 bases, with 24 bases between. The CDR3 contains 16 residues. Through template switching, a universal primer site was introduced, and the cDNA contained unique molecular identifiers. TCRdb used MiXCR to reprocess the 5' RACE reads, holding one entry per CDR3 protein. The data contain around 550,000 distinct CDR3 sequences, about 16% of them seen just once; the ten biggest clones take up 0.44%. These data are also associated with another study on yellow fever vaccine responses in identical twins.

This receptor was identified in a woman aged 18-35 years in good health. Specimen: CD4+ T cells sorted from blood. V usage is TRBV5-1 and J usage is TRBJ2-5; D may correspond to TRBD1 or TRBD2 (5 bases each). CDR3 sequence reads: CASNPLGSDGAKTQYF. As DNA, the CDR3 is TGCGCCAGCAACCCATTGGGAAGTGACGGGGCGAAGACCCAGTACTTC.